This TCR beta chain derives from a study of shared clonotypes between healthy human individuals. Findings and caveats of the study: Clonotypes shared by all four donors outscored non-shared clonotypes in generation probability.

Profiled with immunoSEQ multiplex PCR; TCRdb holds only in-frame clones, not every one. The table lists about 2 million clones, roughly 95% of them singletons. Positively selected for CCR7, the CD45RO-negative cells used as naive CD8 cells excluded terminally differentiated effector memory CD45RA+ cells. CDR3 size: 15 residues. Per germline, CDR1 MNHNS and CDR2 SASEGT. Trimming shortened V by 4 bases and J by 2 bases, and 13 bases separated the two germline ends. Details on this clone: Its target is not known.

The gene calls are TRBV6-1 and TRBJ2-3; possibly TRBD1 or TRBD2 for D (5 bases each). The receptor comes from a man aged 18 to 29 in good health. Material for sequencing was naive CD8+ T cells sorted from blood. In DNA form, the CDR3 reads TGTGCCAGCAGTGTCTGGGTAGGGACCACAGATACGCAGTATTTT. Residues: CASSVWVGTTDTQYF.